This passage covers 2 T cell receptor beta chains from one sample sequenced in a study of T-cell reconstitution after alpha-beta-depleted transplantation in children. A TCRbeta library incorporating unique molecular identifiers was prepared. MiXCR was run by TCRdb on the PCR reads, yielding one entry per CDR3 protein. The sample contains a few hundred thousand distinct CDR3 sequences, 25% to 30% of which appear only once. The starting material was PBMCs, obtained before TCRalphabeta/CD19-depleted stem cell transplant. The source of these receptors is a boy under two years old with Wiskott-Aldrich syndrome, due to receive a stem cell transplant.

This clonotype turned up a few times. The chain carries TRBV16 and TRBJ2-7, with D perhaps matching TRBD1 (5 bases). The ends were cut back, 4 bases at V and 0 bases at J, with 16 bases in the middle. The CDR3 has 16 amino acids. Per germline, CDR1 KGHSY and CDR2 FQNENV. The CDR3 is CASSLNVATGSYEQYF. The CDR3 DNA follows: TGTGCCAGCAGCCTCAATGTGGCCACAGGCTCCTACGAGCAGTACTTC.

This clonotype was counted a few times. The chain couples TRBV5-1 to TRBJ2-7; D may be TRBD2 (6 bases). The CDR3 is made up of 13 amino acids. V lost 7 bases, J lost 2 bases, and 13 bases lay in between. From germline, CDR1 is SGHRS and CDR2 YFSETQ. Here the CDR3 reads CASQLGGAYEQYF. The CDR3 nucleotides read TGCGCCAGCCAACTCGGGGGAGCCTACGAGCAGTACTTC.